This T cell receptor (beta chain) was identified in a study of cytomegalovirus exposure and HLA in healthy donors. Study-wide points: Accounts indicate the classifier identified cytomegalovirus status with strong specificity and sensitivity.

Deletions cut 5 bases from V and 1 base from J, with 21 bases between. This CDR3 has 18 residues. Germline values: CDR1 MDHEN, CDR2 SYDVKM. In regard to this clone: Its specificity is not known.

Produced via immunoSEQ multiplex PCR; TCRdb's table is partial and in-frame only. There are 150,000 to 200,000 clones in the sample; roughly nine tenths occur only once, and over 2.5% lies in the top ten. The V call is TRBV28, the J call TRBJ1-5, with TRBD1 as a possible D gene (5 bases). Sequencing input: PBMCs. The TCR comes from a woman aged 18-29 years in good health and CMV-seropositive. This CDR3 is CASSTSYRQSASNQPQHF. CDR3 bases: TGTGCCAGCAGTACATCTTACCGACAGTCAGCAAGCAATCAGCCCCAGCATTTT.